These T cell receptor beta chains were read from a single sample in a study of blood T cell repertoires in COVID-19. The protocol was immunoSEQ multiplex PCR, while the TCRdb copy is restricted to in-frame clones and leaves out a portion. The repertoire holds 200,000 to 250,000 clones, with approximately 86% as singletons. The material sequenced was peripheral blood. The receptors originated from a woman aged 25 to 39 with COVID-19, enrolled during active disease. Both conserved end residues are part of each CDR3. Fields, in order: clone size, D gene, J gene, V gene, CDR3 DNA, CDR3 protein. A D gene is named only where the DNA matches it firmly. Size values are once, few and many counts, or a class for expanded clones, and some rows have none.

>NA|NA|TRBJ1-5|TRBV27
TGTGCCAGCAGTCGAGGAAGCAATCAGCCCCAGCATTTT
CASSRGSNQPQHF
>few|NA|TRBJ2-2|TRBV5-5
TGTGCCAGCAGCTTTCCCAGGCACGACCACGAGGAGCTGTTTTTT
CASSFPRHDHEELFF
>NA|NA|TRBJ1-5|TRBV18
TGTGCCAGCTCACCAACAGAAACTTATAGCAATCAGCCCCAGCATTTT
CASSPTETYSNQPQHF
>NA|TRBD1|TRBJ2-5|TRBV27
TGTGCCAGCCGTAGACAGGGCCAAGAGACCCAGTACTTC
CASRRQGQETQYF
>NA|NA|TRBJ1-1|TRBV28
TGTGCCAGCAGTTCTAGTATGACTGAAGCTTTCTTT
CASSSSMTEAFF
>NA|NA|TRBJ2-7|TRBV28
TGTGCCAGCAGTTTTTTGAGGTCCCCCTACGAGCAGTACTTC
CASSFLRSPYEQYF
>NA|TRBD1|TRBJ1-5|TRBV2
TGTGCCAGCAGCGGATTGACAGGGGGCAATCAGCCCCAGCATTTT
CASSGLTGGNQPQHF
>once|TRBD2|TRBJ2-7|TRBV9
TGTGCCAGCAGCGTGGCCTGGGGGGGAGACTACGAGCAGTACTTC
CASSVAWGGDYEQYF
>NA|TRBD1|TRBJ1-1|TRBV18
TGTGCCAGCTCACCGGACAGGGCTCACGGGGTTACTGAAGCTTTCTTT
CASSPDRAHGVTEAFF
>NA|NA|TRBJ1-1|TRBV12-3/TRBV12-4
TGTGCCAGCAGTCCGTACACTGAAGCTTTCTTT
CASSPYTEAFF
>NA|NA|TRBJ1-1|TRBV7-9
TGTGCCAGCACCCCCCCTCAGGGAGGCATAGACACTGAAGCTTTCTTT
CASTPPQGGIDTEAFF
>once|TRBD1|TRBJ1-4|TRBV30
TGTGCCTGGAGTGGACAGGGTACTAATGAAAAACTGTTTTTT
CAWSGQGTNEKLFF
>few|TRBD1|TRBJ1-1|TRBV12-3/TRBV12-4
TGTGCCAGCAGCCTGACAGGGGTGGCTGAAGCTTTCTTT
CASSLTGVAEAFF
>NA|TRBD2|TRBJ2-7|TRBV4-3
TGCGCCAGCAGCCAAGCCACTAGCGGGGCCTCCGAGCAGTACTTC
CASSQATSGASEQYF
>NA|TRBD2|TRBJ2-1|TRBV9
TGTGCCAGCAGCGTAGGCACTAGCGGGATTTCCGATGAGCAGTTCTTC
CASSVGTSGISDEQFF
>NA|TRBD1|TRBJ2-7|TRBV19
TGTGCCAGTAGTAGGGGACAGGGTGCCTACGAGCAGTACTTC
CASSRGQGAYEQYF
>NA|TRBD2|TRBJ2-7|TRBV4-2
TGTGCCAGCAGCCAAGTGGGGACTAGCGGTATCTCCTACGAGCAGTACTTC
CASSQVGTSGISYEQYF
>NA|TRBD1|TRBJ1-2|TRBV19
TGTGCCAGTATTGAGACAGGGGTAAACTATGGCTACACCTTC
CASIETGVNYGYTF
>NA|TRBD2|TRBJ2-1|TRBV29-1
TGCAGCGCGCGCTCGGGGGGTAGCGGGAAGAATGAGCAGTTCTTC
CSARSGGSGKNEQFF
>NA|NA|TRBJ2-3|TRBV6-5
TGTGCCAGCCGTTTCCGAGAATCCACAGATACGCAGTATTTT
CASRFRESTDTQYF
>NA|NA|TRBJ2-2|TRBV28
TGTGCCAGCAGTTTCATGGGGGGGCAGAACACCGGGGAGCTGTTTTTT
CASSFMGGQNTGELFF
>NA|TRBD1|TRBJ1-2|TRBV9
TGTGCCAGCAGCGTAGCCCGGGACAGGTACTATGGCTACACCTTC
CASSVARDRYYGYTF
>NA|TRBD1|TRBJ1-1|TRBV19
TGTGCCAGTAGTATAGTACCAGGGGGCCTTACTGAAGCTTTCTTT
CASSIVPGGLTEAFF
>NA|NA|TRBJ2-3|TRBV9
TGTGCCAGCAACGACTCCCCCACAGATACGCAGTATTTT
CASNDSPTDTQYF
>NA|TRBD1|TRBJ2-7|TRBV5-5
TGTGCCAGCAGCCCCTGGGACAGGGTAAACGAGCAGTACTTC
CASSPWDRVNEQYF
>NA|NA|TRBJ1-5|TRBV6-1
TGTGCCAGCAGTGAAGGGGGACTAGCCCAGCATTTT
CASSEGGLAQHF
>NA|TRBD2|TRBJ2-1|TRBV4-2
TGTGCCAGCAGCCAAGTGACTAGCGGGAGCAAGGAGCAGTTCTTC
CASSQVTSGSKEQFF
>NA|NA|TRBJ1-1|TRBV7-9
TGTGCCAGCAGCTTAGGCCCCTCTGCGGACACTGAAGCTTTCTTT
CASSLGPSADTEAFF
>few|TRBD1|TRBJ2-7|TRBV5-5
TGTGCCAGCAGCCAACGACCGGGACAGGGGGTATACGAGCAGTACTTC
CASSQRPGQGVYEQYF
>NA|NA|TRBJ2-1|TRBV5-1
TGCGCCAGCAGCTTCTTAGCTTCCTCTACCGGGAGTGAGCAGTTCTTC
CASSFLASSTGSEQFF
>NA|TRBD1|TRBJ1-3|TRBV19
TGTGCCAGTAGGCCAGGACACGGGACAGGGTCTGGAAACACCATATATTTT
CASRPGHGTGSGNTIYF
>NA|TRBD2|TRBJ2-5|TRBV3-1/TRBV3-2
TGTGCCAGCAGTCCCGGACTAGCGGGAGGAGAGACCCAGTACTTC
CASSPGLAGGETQYF
>NA|TRBD2|TRBJ2-3|TRBV30
TGTGCCTGGTCTAGCGGGCCCCCCGAACTCACAGATACGCAGTATTTT
CAWSSGPPELTDTQYF